This is a list of T cell receptor beta chains from one sample in a study of vaccination and CD4 T cells after COVID-19. Each CDR3 protein is one row after TCRdb ran MiXCR on the PCR reads. Altogether 25,000 to 35,000 distinct CDR3 sequences are present, roughly 50% being singletons, with the ten largest covering 5% to 6%. This specimen consisted of CD4+ T cells from blood, obtained about 7 months after SARS-CoV-2 vaccination. The receptors originated from a human donor who had recovered from COVID-19. Both conserved end residues are part of each CDR3. A D gene is named only where the DNA matches it firmly. Clone size is shown for a subset of rows, as once, few, many or a class of expanded clone.

>-|TRBV4-2|TRBJ1-1|-
CASSPGEGNTEAFF
TGTGCCAGCAGCCCAGGGGAGGGGAACACTGAAGCTTTCTTT
>few|TRBV28|TRBJ1-2|-
CASSFPAIRGYTF
TGTGCCAGCAGTTTTCCAGCGATCCGTGGCTACACCTTC
>-|TRBV20-1|TRBJ1-3|TRBD1
CSAPLQGADTIYF
TGCAGTGCTCCTTTACAGGGGGCGGACACCATATATTTT
>-|TRBV27|TRBJ2-1|-
CASSFHSPRIYNEQFF
TGTGCCAGCAGTTTTCATTCCCCCCGTATTTACAATGAGCAGTTCTTC
>-|TRBV6-1|TRBJ2-3|TRBD1
CASSMRTGGTTDTQYF
TGTGCCAGCAGTATGAGGACAGGGGGAACCACAGATACGCAGTATTTT
>few|TRBV6-1|TRBJ1-5|-
CASIEGGYSNQPQHF
TGTGCCAGCATCGAGGGGGGATATAGCAATCAGCCCCAGCATTTT
>-|TRBV10-3|TRBJ2-7|-
CAIKGESYEQYF
TGTGCCATCAAGGGAGAATCCTACGAGCAGTACTTC
>-|TRBV5-4|TRBJ2-5|TRBD2
CASSSTSGEQETQYF
TGTGCCAGCAGTTCGACTAGCGGGGAACAAGAGACCCAGTACTTC
>few|TRBV20-1|TRBJ2-3|-
CSAPGPGSTDTQYF
TGCAGTGCCCCCGGCCCAGGGAGCACAGATACGCAGTATTTT
>-|TRBV20-1|TRBJ2-1|TRBD2
CSVISGISYNEQFF
TGCAGTGTGATTAGCGGGATCTCCTACAATGAGCAGTTCTTC
>-|TRBV6-1|TRBJ1-6|TRBD1
CASTDRDSSYNSPLHF
TGTGCCAGCACCGACCGGGACAGCTCCTATAATTCACCCCTCCACTTT
>-|TRBV20-1|TRBJ2-7|-
CSARDRRSYEQYF
TGCAGTGCTAGAGACCGCCGGTCCTACGAGCAGTACTTC
>-|TRBV7-2|TRBJ2-3|TRBD2
CASSSGSGRGADTQYF
TGTGCCAGCAGCTCCGGTAGCGGGAGGGGTGCAGATACGCAGTATTTT
>-|TRBV5-1|TRBJ1-5|-
CASSLAPGRFNQPQHF
TGCGCCAGCAGCTTGGCCCCAGGGCGATTCAATCAGCCCCAGCATTTT
>-|TRBV29-1|TRBJ2-7|-
CSVEGVSGSYEQYF
TGCAGCGTTGAAGGCGTAAGCGGGTCCTACGAGCAGTACTTC
>-|TRBV7-9|TRBJ1-6|-
CASSIDSPLHF
TGTGCCAGCAGCATTGATTCACCCCTCCACTTT
>-|TRBV7-2|TRBJ1-2|-
CASSHGGNYGYTF
TGTGCCAGCAGCCACGGAGGTAACTATGGCTACACCTTC
>-|TRBV4-3|TRBJ2-7|-
CASSQQRTGIYEQYF
TGCGCCAGCAGCCAGCAAAGGACTGGGATCTACGAGCAGTACTTC
>-|TRBV20-1|TRBJ2-7|TRBD1
CSARAARQGASEQYF
TGCAGTGCTAGGGCCGCCAGACAGGGGGCGTCCGAGCAGTACTTC
>-|TRBV7-9|TRBJ1-2|-
CASSLPGHRSLYGYTF
TGTGCCAGCAGCTTACCGGGACACCGATCTCTTTATGGCTACACCTTC
>-|TRBV27|TRBJ2-1|-
CASSLGIEQFF
TGTGCCAGCAGTTTGGGAATTGAGCAGTTCTTC
>few|TRBV6-2/TRBV6-3|TRBJ2-3|TRBD1
CAAGTGETDTQYF
TGTGCCGCCGGGACAGGGGAAACAGATACGCAGTATTTT
>few|TRBV6-1|TRBJ2-2|-
CASMKQPNTGELFF
TGTGCCAGCATGAAGCAGCCGAACACCGGGGAGCTGTTTTTT
>-|TRBV12-3/TRBV12-4|TRBJ2-3|TRBD2
CASSPALALPDTQYF
TGTGCCAGCAGTCCCGCACTAGCGCTACCAGATACGCAGTATTTT
>few|TRBV19|TRBJ2-3|-
CASSPGTNTDTQYF
TGTGCCAGTAGTCCCGGGACGAACACAGATACGCAGTATTTT
>-|TRBV11-3|TRBJ2-3|TRBD2
CASSLGGTSVPSTDTQYF
TGTGCCAGCAGCTTAGGCGGGACTAGCGTACCTAGCACAGATACGCAGTATTTT
>-|TRBV7-9|TRBJ2-7|-
CASSGAGPTYEQYF
TGTGCCAGCAGCGGGGCGGGACCCACCTACGAGCAGTACTTC
>-|TRBV12-3/TRBV12-4|TRBJ1-5|-
CASSFSGSEQPQHF
TGTGCCAGCAGTTTCTCGGGGTCAGAGCAGCCCCAGCATTTT
>few|TRBV6-2/TRBV6-3|TRBJ2-3|TRBD2
CASSYSLAGADTQYF
TGTGCCAGCAGTTACTCGCTAGCGGGAGCAGATACGCAGTATTTT
>-|TRBV7-2|TRBJ1-5|-
CASTLLSGSNQPQHF
TGTGCCAGCACCTTACTTAGTGGCTCGAATCAGCCCCAGCATTTT
>-|TRBV7-9|TRBJ2-4|TRBD2
CASSPTSGSPGIKNIQYF
TGTGCCAGCAGCCCGACTAGCGGGAGCCCCGGAATCAAAAACATTCAGTACTTC
>few|TRBV27|TRBJ1-1|-
CASSSWTANTEAFF
TGTGCCAGCAGTTCGTGGACGGCGAACACTGAAGCTTTCTTT
>-|TRBV28|TRBJ1-6|TRBD1
CASSLLAGGQYNSPLHF
TGTGCCAGCAGTTTATTAGCAGGGGGCCAGTATAATTCACCCCTCCACTTT
>-|TRBV28|TRBJ2-7|-
CASRVDRFYEQYF
TGTGCCAGCAGAGTAGACAGGTTCTACGAGCAGTACTTC
>-|TRBV7-2|TRBJ1-1|-
CASSLSRGGEAFF
TGTGCCAGCAGCTTGAGTAGGGGGGGCGAAGCTTTCTTT
>-|TRBV6-2/TRBV6-3|TRBJ2-3|TRBD2
CASSYLRTSGSTDTQYF
TGTGCCAGCAGTTACTTAAGGACTAGCGGGAGCACAGATACGCAGTATTTT
>few|TRBV7-3|TRBJ1-2|-
CASSPARDSAGGYTF
TGTGCCAGCAGCCCGGCCCGGGACTCCGCAGGTGGCTACACCTTC
>-|TRBV7-9|TRBJ2-2|-
CASSFVGAYTGELFF
TGTGCCAGCAGCTTTGTGGGGGCTTACACCGGGGAGCTGTTTTTT
>-|TRBV21-1|TRBJ1-2|-
CASSKFGQARNYGYTF
TGTGCCAGCAGCAAATTCGGACAGGCCCGTAACTATGGCTACACCTTC
>-|TRBV27|TRBJ2-3|TRBD2
CASSLLLAGANTQYF
TGTGCCAGCAGTTTGTTACTAGCGGGAGCTAATACGCAGTATTTT